The 8 T cell receptor beta chains presented below share a single source sample, sequenced in a study of blood T cell repertoires in COVID-19. Measured with immunoSEQ multiplex PCR; TCRdb has only the in-frame clones, and not every one. Of roughly 290,000 clones in the sample, approximately 83% were seen once. The specimen was peripheral blood. The receptors shown here come from a person aged 65 to 85 with COVID-19, enrolled during active disease.

The V call is TRBV6-4, the J call TRBJ1-2; D is ambiguous. There are 15 residues in the CDR3. The ends were cut back, 5 bases at V and 9 bases at J, with 22 bases in the middle. The germline V gene encodes CDR1 MRHNA and CDR2 SNTAGT. This CDR3 reads CASSPSDGGLMRYTF. The CDR3 region has the DNA TGTGCCAGCAGTCCCTCGGACGGAGGGTTGATGCGCTACACCTTC.

This rearrangement joins TRBV9 to TRBJ1-3, with D tentatively TRBD1 (6 bases). Germline assignment: CDR1 SGDLS and CDR2 YYNGEE. Trimming cost V 4 bases and J 8 bases, with 25 bases left between them. The CDR3 totals 17 residues. The CDR3 nucleotides read TGTGCCAGCAGCCCGAGTCCCGGGACATTTAGGTCTGACACCATATATTTT. Protein: CASSPSPGTFRSDTIYF.

The chain recombines TRBV2 with TRBJ2-5; D is undetermined. The CDR3 extends over 10 amino acids. Germline V CDR1 and CDR2: SNHLY, FYNNEI. Trimming took 8 bases from V and 4 from J, leaving 5 bases between them. CDR3 in amino acids: CASQLETQYF. CDR3 coding DNA: TGTGCCAGCCAGTTAGAGACCCAGTACTTC.

The chain employs TRBV2 and TRBJ1-1; possibly TRBD1 for D (5 bases). In germline, CDR1 is SNHLY, CDR2 FYNNEI. The V end was cut by 2 bases, the J end by 1 base, with 14 bases between. CDR3 size: 16 residues. CDR3 sequence reads: CASSEPPGLRNTEAFF. As DNA, the CDR3 is TGTGCCAGCAGTGAACCTCCGGGACTTAGGAACACTGAAGCTTTCTTT.

This sequence joins TRBV19 and TRBJ1-5; no firm D call. The CDR3 sequence is 14 residues long. Germline-derived CDR1 and CDR2 are LNHDA and SQIVND (reference sequence). Trimming pared 7 bases from V and 2 bases from J, leaving 12 bases between. In DNA form, the CDR3 reads TGTGCCAGTAAGCGCGTATTGGGCAATCAGCCCCAGCATTTT. Its translation is CASKRVLGNQPQHF.

This clone was seen once. The rearrangement uses TRBV5-4 and TRBJ2-5, with TRBD2 matching over 9 bases. This CDR3 region has 16 residues. The junction had 5 bases not matched to a gene; V was cut back by 0 bases and J by 2 bases. Looked up from germline, CDR1 is SGHNT and CDR2 is YYREEE (reference sequence). The CDR3 bases are TGTGCCAGCAGCTTGGGGGCGGGGGGGACTCAAGAGACCCAGTACTTC. The encoded protein is CASSLGAGGTQETQYF.

The genes are TRBV24-1 and TRBJ2-5; 10 bases match TRBD1. The CDR3 is made up of 16 amino acids. V dropped 4 bases and J dropped 6; count of bases not matched to a gene: 10. Germline V gene sequence: CDR1 KGHDR, CDR2 SFDVKD. This CDR3 is CATSDDGDRGMKTQYF. The CDR3 region has the DNA TGTGCCACCAGTGACGACGGGGACAGGGGCATGAAGACCCAGTACTTC.

In this sample, this clone turned up a few times. The V and J genes are TRBV2 and TRBJ1-3; no clear D. This CDR3 is built from 17 residues. V dropped 4 bases and J dropped 0 bases, with 16 bases sitting between them. CDR1 SNHLY and CDR2 FYNNEI come from the germline V gene. This CDR3 is CASSVFVGITSGNTIYF. In DNA form, the CDR3 reads TGTGCCAGCAGTGTTTTCGTGGGCATAACCTCTGGAAACACCATATATTTT.